These 20 T cell receptor beta chains were sequenced from one sample in a study of blood T cell repertoires in COVID-19. Sequencing was performed with immunoSEQ multiplex PCR; in TCRdb, only in-frame clones are kept and a portion is missing. The sample consists of approximately 83,000 clones, around four fifths of them appearing once. The sample taken for sequencing was peripheral blood. The source of these receptors is a middle-aged man with acute or convalescent COVID-19.

This chain links TRBV15 with TRBJ2-2; TRBD2 aligns across 14 bases. The junction had 8 bases not matched to a gene; V was cut back by 3 bases and J by 5 bases. The germline gives CDR1 LNHNV, CDR2 YYDKDF (reference sequence). The CDR3 is 18 residues long. CDR3 sequence: CATSRGLAGALGTGELFF. CDR3 nucleotide sequence: TGTGCCACCAGCAGGGGACTAGCGGGAGCCCTTGGGACCGGGGAGCTGTTTTTT.

The J gene is TRBJ2-2, the V gene TRBV18; 7 bases are shared with TRBD1. This CDR3 is 16 amino acids long. The germline CDR1 and CDR2 sequences are KGHSH and LQKENI. V lost 3 bases, J lost 4 bases, and 8 bases stayed unmatched. CDR3 amino acids: CASSPPTGTGTGELFF. In DNA form, the CDR3 reads TGTGCCAGCTCACCCCCGACAGGGACGGGCACCGGGGAGCTGTTTTTT.

The rearrangement uses TRBV5-5 and TRBJ1-1; tentative D call: TRBD1 (5 bases). The germline V and J ends were trimmed by 0 bases and 5 bases, with 8 bases remaining between them. The CDR3 extends over 13 amino acids. CDR1 SGHKS and CDR2 YYEKEE come from the germline V gene (reference sequence). CDR3 region: CASSLVQGTEAFF. The CDR3 DNA reads TGTGCCAGCAGCTTGGTTCAGGGAACTGAAGCTTTCTTT.

The genes are TRBV23-1 and TRBJ2-2; weak D call: TRBD1 (7 bases). TRBV23-1 is given ORF status, its function remaining uncertain. The V end was cut by 11 bases, the J end by 0 bases, with 16 bases between. This CDR3 comprises 15 residues. In nucleotides, the CDR3 is TGCGCCGGCCAGGGGGGCTTGACGAACACCGGGGAGCTGTTTTTT. Protein product: CAGQGGLTNTGELFF.

The rearrangement uses TRBV27 and TRBJ2-1; 11 nucleotides line up with TRBD2. The germline V gene has CDR1 MNHEY and CDR2 SMNVEV (reference sequence). Trimming took 6 bases from V and 6 from J; bases not matched to a gene: 7. The CDR3 totals 15 residues. The CDR3 region has the DNA TGTGCCAGCAGCCCTATAGCGGGAGGGTCCAATGAGCAGTTCTTC. It specifies CASSPIAGGSNEQFF.

This clone was seen only once. V is TRBV18 and J is TRBJ2-5; the D gene is possibly TRBD1 (6 bases). Trimming pared 0 bases from V and 0 bases from J, leaving 8 bases between. The CDR3 is 15 amino acids. Per germline, CDR1 KGHSH and CDR2 LQKENI. In DNA form, the CDR3 reads TGTGCCAGCTCACCACCGGGGGCGTACCAAGAGACCCAGTACTTC. As protein: CASSPPGAYQETQYF.

This clone was seen a few times. The CDR3 reads CSAPGGFLIQFF. The CDR3, as DNA: TGCAGCGCCCCCGGGGGGTTCCTGATTCAGTTCTTC. The chain joins TRBV29-1 to TRBJ2-1; 7 nucleotides agree with TRBD2. V lost 7 bases, J lost 13 bases, and 13 bases stayed unmatched. Germline loops: CDR1 SQVTM, CDR2 ANQGSEA. The CDR3 totals 12 residues.

This chain joins TRBV15 and TRBJ2-5; perhaps TRBD2 as D (7 bases). V lost 3 bases and J 1 base, leaving 18 bases between the germline ends. Germline V CDR1 and CDR2: LNHNV, YYDKDF (reference sequence). CDR3 length: 17 residues. DNA of the CDR3: TGTGCCACCAGCAGCAAAGGGATAGGGGGGGTCCAAGAGACCCAGTACTTC. It specifies CATSSKGIGGVQETQYF.

The chain couples TRBV29-1 to TRBJ2-5, with 8 nucleotides matching TRBD2. The V and J ends lost 7 bases and 5 bases, in that order; junction bases with no gene match: 9. The CDR3 extends over 13 amino acids. Germline V lookup: CDR1 SQVTM, CDR2 ANQGSEA. CDR3 region: CSGGKRESETQYF. The CDR3 DNA follows: TGCAGCGGCGGAAAGCGGGAGAGCGAGACCCAGTACTTC. The full variable domain, its missing parts supplied by reference TRBV29-1 and TRBJ2-5, is SAVISQKPSRDICQRGTSLTIQCQVDSQVTMMFWYRQQPGQSLTLIATANQGSEATYESGFVIDKFPISRPNLTFSTLTVSNMSPEDSSIYLCSGGKRESETQYFGPGTRLLVL.

This sequence joins TRBV28 and TRBJ1-2; 8 bases line up with TRBD1. Germline V gene lookup returns CDR1 MDHEN and CDR2 SYDVKM. V dropped 6 bases and J dropped 7; count of bases not matched to a gene: 10. The CDR3 totals 14 residues. This CDR3 is CASSTQATGGGYTF. The CDR3 region has the DNA TGTGCCAGCAGCACCCAAGCCACAGGGGGTGGCTACACCTTC.

This chain connects TRBV27 to TRBJ2-6, with 8 bases that match TRBD1. Germline V CDR1 and CDR2: MNHEY, SMNVEV (reference sequence). The V segment lost 5 bases and the J segment 4 bases; nucleotides outside the gene matches: 16. The length of the CDR3 is 19 residues. The CDR3 is CASSIRQGTPSGGANVLTF. The CDR3 DNA sequence: TGTGCCAGCAGTATAAGACAGGGGACGCCTTCTGGGGGGGCCAACGTCCTGACTTTC.

This rearrangement joins TRBV27 to TRBJ2-2, with 9 bases lining up with TRBD1. The V and J ends lost 4 bases and 5 bases, in that order; junction bases with no gene match: 5. The CDR3 runs 15 residues. Germline V gives CDR1 MNHEY, CDR2 SMNVEV (reference sequence). The CDR3 sequence is CASSSGTGYTGELFF. CDR3 nucleotide sequence: TGTGCCAGCAGTTCGGGGACAGGGTATACCGGGGAGCTGTTTTTT.

The chain joins TRBV24-1 to TRBJ1-2; 11 positions match TRBD1. Trimming removed 2 bases from V and 7 bases from J; junction bases left unmatched: 2. The germline CDR1 and CDR2 sequences are KGHDR and SFDVKD. This CDR3 contains 14 residues. The DNA of the CDR3 is TGTGCCACCAGTGATTCCGGGACAGGGGGTGGCTACACCTTC. Translated: CATSDSGTGGGYTF.

The V and J genes are TRBV28 and TRBJ2-7, with a tentative D call TRBD1 (5 bases). Per germline, CDR1 MDHEN and CDR2 SYDVKM. The CDR3 sequence is 14 residues long. V lost 7 bases to trimming and J lost 1 base, with 14 bases between them. The CDR3 loop reads CASKVGQPSYEQYF. CDR3 in DNA: TGTGCCAGCAAGGTGGGGCAGCCTTCCTACGAGCAGTACTTC.

The chain carries TRBV10-3 and TRBJ2-7, with TRBD2 identical over 8 bases. The V and J ends lost 6 bases and 0 bases, in that order; junction bases with no gene match: 4. The germline V gene encodes CDR1 ENHRY and CDR2 SYGVKD. The CDR3 spans 14 residues. CDR3 in DNA: TGTGCCATCAGCCCCGGGACTAGCTCCTACGAGCAGTACTTC. Its protein product is CAISPGTSSYEQYF.

This clone has only a few counts. The CDR3 sequence is CASSVGAFGNTIYF. The DNA of the CDR3 is TGTGCCAGCAGCGTGGGAGCCTTCGGAAACACCATATATTTT. The rearrangement joins TRBV11-2 to TRBJ1-3; D ambiguous. CDR1 is SGHAT and CDR2 is FQNNGV in the germline V gene. V was cut by 5 bases and J by 4 bases, with 12 bases left in between. This CDR3 is built from 14 residues.

The chain uses TRBV6-2 or TRBV6-3 and TRBJ1-2; D call uncertain. V lost 2 bases to trimming and J lost 5 bases, with 15 bases between them. The CDR3 totals 15 residues. Germline V gives CDR1 MNHEY, CDR2 SVGEGT. CDR3 amino acids: CASSYTQLGWYGYTF. The DNA for the CDR3 is TGTGCCAGCAGTTACACCCAACTAGGATGGTATGGCTACACCTTC.

The chain uses TRBV21-1 and TRBJ2-2; the table's D call TRBD1 went unverified against the DNA. TRBV21-1 is reported as a pseudogene. This CDR3 region has 16 residues. The CDR3 region is CASSKDRGVSAGELFF. For the CDR3, the DNA is TGTGCCAGCAGCAAAGACAGGGGGGTCTCTGCCGGGGAGCTGTTTTTT.

The rearrangement joins TRBV3-1 (or the pseudogene TRBV3-2) to TRBJ1-6, with 9 bases identical to TRBD1. Germline values: CDR1 LGHDT, CDR2 YNNKEL (reference sequence). J was trimmed by 7 bases and V by 2 bases; bases with no gene match: 6. CDR3 length: 16 amino acids. CDR3 region: CASSQPTTGGNSPLHF. The CDR3 DNA follows: TGTGCCAGCAGCCAACCAACGACAGGGGGAAATTCACCCCTCCACTTT.

The CDR3, as DNA: TGCAGCGTCCGGGACAGGGTGAACACTGAAGCTTTCTTT. It yields the protein CSVRDRVNTEAFF. The chain joins TRBV29-1 to TRBJ1-1; TRBD1 aligns across 9 bases. CDR1 and CDR2 (germline): SQVTM, ANQGSEA. After removal of 6 bases from V and 0 bases from J, the junction contained 2 bases not matched to a gene. This CDR3 has 13 amino acids.